This T cell receptor beta chain was found in a study of T cells after yellow fever vaccination. CDR3 length: 16 residues. Germline CDR1 reads SGDLS; CDR2 reads YYNGEE. Trimming removed 1 base from V and 5 bases from J; junction bases left unmatched: 5. Details on this clonotype: Its target is not known.

Findings and limits, study-wide: Contaminants from the bulk population, in the form of abundant clonotypes, could be found in FACS-sorted repertoires. Weaker, the secondary response peaked sooner, at day 5 versus 15. The study re-detected most primary-vaccination clones after the booster (around 96% CD4, roughly 88% CD8).

Each CDR3 protein is one row after TCRdb ran MiXCR on the 5' RACE reads. The sample carries about 220,000 distinct CDR3 sequences, about 3% recorded once. This sequence was found in a man younger than 35 who received the YFV17D yellow fever vaccine. Sequencing was performed on CD4+ T cells sorted from PBMCs, taken 10 days after the yellow fever booster vaccination. This sequence joins TRBV9 and TRBJ2-2; 10 nucleotides align to TRBD1. This chain's CDR3 is CASSVPGQGWTGELFF. In DNA, the CDR3 is TGTGCCAGCAGCGTACCGGGACAGGGGTGGACCGGGGAGCTGTTTTTT.